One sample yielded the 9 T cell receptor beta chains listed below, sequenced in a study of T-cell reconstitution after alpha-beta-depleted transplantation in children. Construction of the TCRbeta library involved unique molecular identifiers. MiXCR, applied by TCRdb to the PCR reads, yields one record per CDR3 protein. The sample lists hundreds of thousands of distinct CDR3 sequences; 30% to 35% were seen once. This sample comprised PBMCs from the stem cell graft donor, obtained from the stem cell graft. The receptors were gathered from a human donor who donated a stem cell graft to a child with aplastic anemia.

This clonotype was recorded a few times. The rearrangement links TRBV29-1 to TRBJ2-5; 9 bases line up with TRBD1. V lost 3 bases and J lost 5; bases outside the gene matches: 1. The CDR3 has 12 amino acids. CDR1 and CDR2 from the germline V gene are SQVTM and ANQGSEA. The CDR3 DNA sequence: TGCAGCGTTGATGGACAGGGGGAGACCCAGTACTTC. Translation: CSVDGQGETQYF.

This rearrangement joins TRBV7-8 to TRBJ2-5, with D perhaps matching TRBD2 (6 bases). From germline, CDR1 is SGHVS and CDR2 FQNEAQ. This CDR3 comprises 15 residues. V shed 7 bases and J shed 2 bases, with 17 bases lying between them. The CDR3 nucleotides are TGTGCCAGCATCTTCGGAGCGGGCTTACAAGAGACCCAGTACTTC. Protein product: CASIFGAGLQETQYF. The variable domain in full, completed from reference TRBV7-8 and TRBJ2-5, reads GAGVSQSPRYKVAKRGQDVALRCDPISGHVSLFWYQQALGQGPEFLTYFQNEAQLDKSGLPSDRFFAERPEGSVSTLKIQRTQQEDSAVYLCASIFGAGLQETQYFGPGTRLLVL.

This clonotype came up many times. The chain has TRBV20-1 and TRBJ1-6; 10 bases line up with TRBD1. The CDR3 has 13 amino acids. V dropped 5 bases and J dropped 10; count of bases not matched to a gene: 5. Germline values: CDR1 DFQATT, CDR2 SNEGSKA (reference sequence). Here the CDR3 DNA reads TGCAGTGCTCCTCGGGACAGGGGCTCACCCCTCCACTTT. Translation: CSAPRDRGSPLHF.

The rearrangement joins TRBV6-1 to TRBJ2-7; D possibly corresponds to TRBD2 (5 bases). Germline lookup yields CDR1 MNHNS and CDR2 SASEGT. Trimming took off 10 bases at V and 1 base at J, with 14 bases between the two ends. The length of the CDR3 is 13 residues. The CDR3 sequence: CATSRAFSYEQYF. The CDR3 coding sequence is TGTGCCACCTCGAGGGCCTTTTCCTACGAGCAGTACTTC.

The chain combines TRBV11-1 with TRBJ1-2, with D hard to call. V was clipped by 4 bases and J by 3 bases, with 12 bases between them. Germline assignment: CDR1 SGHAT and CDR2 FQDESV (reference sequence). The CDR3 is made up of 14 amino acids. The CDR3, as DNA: TGTGCCAGCAGCTCCTTCGGGGTGGACTATGGCTACACCTTC. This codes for CASSSFGVDYGYTF. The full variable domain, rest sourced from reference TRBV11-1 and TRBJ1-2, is EAEVAQSPRYKITEKSQAVAFWCDPISGHATLYWYRQILGQGPELLVQFQDESVVDDSQLPKDRFSAERLKGVDSTLKIQPAELGDSAMYLCASSSFGVDYGYTFGSGTRLTVV.

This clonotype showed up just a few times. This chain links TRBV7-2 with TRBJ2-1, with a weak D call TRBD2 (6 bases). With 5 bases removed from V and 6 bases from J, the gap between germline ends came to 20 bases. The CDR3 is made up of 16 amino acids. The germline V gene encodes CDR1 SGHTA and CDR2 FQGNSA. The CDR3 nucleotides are TGTGCCAGCAGCCGATTTTTGGGGGGAAGGATCAATGAGCAGTTCTTC. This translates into CASSRFLGGRINEQFF.

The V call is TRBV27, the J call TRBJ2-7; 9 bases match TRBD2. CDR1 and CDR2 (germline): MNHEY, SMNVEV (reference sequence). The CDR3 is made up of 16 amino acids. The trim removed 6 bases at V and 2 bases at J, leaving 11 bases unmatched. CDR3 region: CASRPVAGAPPYEQYF. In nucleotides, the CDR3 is TGTGCCAGCAGGCCAGTAGCGGGAGCCCCCCCCTACGAGCAGTACTTC.

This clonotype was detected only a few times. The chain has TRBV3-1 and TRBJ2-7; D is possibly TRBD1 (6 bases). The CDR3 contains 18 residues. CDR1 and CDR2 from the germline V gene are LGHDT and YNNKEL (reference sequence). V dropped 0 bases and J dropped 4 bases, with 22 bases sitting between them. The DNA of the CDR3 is TGTGCCAGCAGCCAAGATTTGGCCGGGGACATGGGGGAATACGAGCAGTACGTC. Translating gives CASSQDLAGDMGEYEQYV.

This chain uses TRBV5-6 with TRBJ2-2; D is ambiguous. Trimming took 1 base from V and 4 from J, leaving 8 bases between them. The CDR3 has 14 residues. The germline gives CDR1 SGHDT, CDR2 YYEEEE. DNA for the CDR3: TGTGCCAGCAGCTTGAGCCCTACCACCGGGGAGCTGTTTTTT. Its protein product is CASSLSPTTGELFF.